Below are 10 T cell receptor beta chains sequenced from a single sample in a study of PD-1 blockade in classical Hodgkin lymphoma. TCRdb's copy holds only in-frame clones and misses some; the assay was immunoSEQ multiplex PCR. The table shows approximately 160,000 clones, with 78% occurring only once. Exposure to brentuximab vedotin varied, and each patient had relapsed following autologous stem cell transplantation. Sequences were derived from peripheral blood mononuclear cells (PBMCs), sampled before the second cycle of nivolumab. The receptors were sampled from a human donor with classical Hodgkin lymphoma.

This clone was seen a few times. Here the CDR3 reads CASSLEQGSGNTIYF. The DNA of the CDR3 is TGTGCCAGCAGCTTAGAGCAGGGCTCTGGAAACACCATATATTTT. The chain carries TRBV7-9 and TRBJ1-3, with D possibly matching TRBD1 (5 bases). CDR1 and CDR2 (germline): SEHNR, FQNEAQ (reference sequence). Trimming took off 1 base at V and 0 bases at J, with 7 bases between the two ends. The CDR3 contains 15 residues.

The chain has TRBV9 and TRBJ2-5; tentative D call: TRBD2 (6 bases). From germline, CDR1 is SGDLS and CDR2 YYNGEE. This CDR3 is built from 14 residues. Trimming shortened V by 0 bases and J by 4 bases, and 10 bases separated the two germline ends. The CDR3 loop reads CASSVVPSAETQYF. The CDR3 region has the DNA TGTGCCAGCAGCGTAGTCCCTAGCGCAGAGACCCAGTACTTC.

This clone was detected a few times. The V gene is TRBV18, the J gene TRBJ1-2; 8 nucleotides match TRBD1. The ends lost 3 bases at V and 5 bases at J; junction bases unmatched: 8. Per germline, CDR1 KGHSH and CDR2 LQKENI. CDR3 length equals 15 residues. This CDR3 is CASSPPGQAVYGYTF. The DNA of the CDR3 is TGTGCCAGCTCACCTCCGGGACAGGCAGTTTATGGCTACACCTTC.

The chain employs TRBV7-9 and TRBJ1-4; 10 bases map to TRBD1. The CDR3 contains 19 residues. J lost 0 bases, V lost 5 bases, and 12 bases had no gene match. Germline V lookup: CDR1 SEHNR, CDR2 FQNEAQ (reference sequence). CDR3 loop: CASSLDRDRGLATNEKLFF. CDR3 in DNA: TGTGCCAGCAGCCTCGACCGGGACAGGGGTCTTGCAACTAATGAAAAACTGTTTTTT.

There are a few counts of this clone. The chain is built from TRBV6-5 and TRBJ2-5; 9 nucleotides align to TRBD2. CDR3 length equals 14 residues. From germline, CDR1 is MNHEY and CDR2 SVGAGI. J lost 7 bases, V lost 6 bases, and 9 bases had no gene match. In DNA form, the CDR3 reads TGTGCCAGCAGCCGGGACAGCGGGAGGCCGACCCAGTACTTC. It yields the protein CASSRDSGRPTQYF.

This clone has just a few counts. V is TRBV7-9 and J is TRBJ2-3; D uncertain. CDR1 is SEHNR and CDR2 is FQNEAQ in the germline V gene (reference sequence). V lost 6 bases and J 4 bases, leaving 5 bases between the germline ends. The CDR3 sequence is 11 residues long. The DNA for the CDR3 is TGTGCCAGCAGGGGTGCAGATACGCAGTATTTT. Its protein product is CASRGADTQYF.

This chain joins TRBV5-1 and TRBJ1-4; D is undetermined. V was pared by 2 bases and J by 0 bases, with 5 bases between. This CDR3 contains 14 residues. Germline V CDR1 and CDR2: SGHRS, YFSETQ. CDR3 in DNA: TGCGCCAGCAGCTTCAGGTCAACTAATGAAAAACTGTTTTTT. This codes for CASSFRSTNEKLFF.

The rearrangement links TRBV7-8 to TRBJ1-5; perhaps TRBD1 as D (5 bases). Trimming removed 5 bases from V and 3 bases from J, with 11 bases in between. CDR1 SGHVS and CDR2 FQNEAQ come from the germline V gene. The CDR3 runs to 14 residues. This chain's CDR3 is CASSLGTDNQPQHF. CDR3 nucleotides: TGTGCCAGCAGCCTCGGGACGGACAATCAGCCCCAGCATTTT.

The chain joins TRBV5-4 to TRBJ2-3; D perhaps matches TRBD1 (6 bases). In germline, CDR1 is SGHNT, CDR2 YYREEE (reference sequence). Trimming cost V 0 bases and J 4 bases, with 12 bases left between them. The CDR3 is made up of 15 amino acids. The CDR3 is CASSLDQGSPDTQYF. In DNA form, the CDR3 reads TGTGCCAGCAGCTTGGATCAGGGGAGCCCAGATACGCAGTATTTT.

The chain recombines TRBV10-3 with TRBJ1-1; D ambiguous. Per the germline V gene, CDR1 is ENHRY and CDR2 is SYGVKD. V lost 3 bases and J lost 4, with 9 bases in between. This CDR3 has 13 amino acids. The CDR3 loop reads CAISEYLGTEAFF. The CDR3 nucleotides are TGTGCCATCAGTGAATATTTGGGCACTGAAGCTTTCTTT.